Reported below is one TCR beta chain. What it recognizes is unknown. The protocol was immunoSEQ multiplex PCR, while the TCRdb copy is restricted to in-frame clones and leaves out a portion. The data hold 120,000 to 150,000 clones, with roughly 87% observed a single time. This record comes from a study of cytomegalovirus exposure and HLA in healthy donors. V was shortened by 5 bases and J by 4 bases, with 6 bases between the two germline ends. Germline V gene sequence: CDR1 MNHNS, CDR2 SASEGT. The CDR3 covers 11 residues. Broader study findings: The study designated around 150 TCR beta chains cytomegalovirus-associated. As confirmed in vitro, a few CMV-associated chains were specific for CMV antigens. First-cohort TCR clusters tended to co-occur in the roughly 130 validation repertoires, a later analysis found.

This clonotype was sampled from a man aged 18 to 29 in good health and CMV-seropositive. V is TRBV6-1 and J is TRBJ2-7; TRBD1 might be the D (6 bases). The source material was PBMCs. CDR3 DNA sequence: TGTGCCAGCAGTACAGGGTACGAGCAGTACTTC. Its translation is CASSTGYEQYF.